This is a list of T cell receptor beta chains from one sample in a study of monozygotic twins with cystic fibrosis. This table comes from immunoSEQ multiplex PCR, and its TCRdb copy is limited to in-frame clones, with some not included. The repertoire consists of 30,000 to 35,000 clones, with around 96% occurring once and the leading ten covering more than 0.15%. The sequenced material came from blood. The receptor set was obtained from a girl aged 2 to 10 with cystic fibrosis. Both conserved end residues are part of each CDR3.

j_call v_call cdr3_aa
TRBJ2-5 TRBV29-1 CSAGGQETQYF
TRBJ2-7 TRBV29-1 CSVRLARSYEQYF
TRBJ1-4 TRBV28 CASRYRPAKDEKLFF
TRBJ1-1 TRBV2 CASSEYTEAFF
TRBJ2-1 TRBV15 CATSTRGSSYNEQFF
TRBJ1-2 TRBV6-1 CASSIRMGYSWGYTF
TRBJ1-2 TRBV2 CASSENGGGGHGGYTF
TRBJ1-2 TRBV6-6 CASSPGTFGTRYTF
TRBJ2-1 TRBV2 CASSETLQEQFF
TRBJ2-1 TRBV29-1 CSGGRIGNEQFF
TRBJ2-3 TRBV29-1 CSSGSTDTQYF
TRBJ1-2 TRBV7-3 CASSFGLVPGYTF
TRBJ2-3 TRBV11-2 CASTPFPDTQYF
TRBJ1-1 TRBV7-9 CASSRQGNTEAFF
TRBJ2-1 TRBV19 CASSIVSGGVGNEQFF
TRBJ2-5 TRBV27 CASSLSWVQETQYF
TRBJ2-1 TRBV19 CASSIVGASEQFF
TRBJ1-1 TRBV5-8 CASSLDPQIYFNTEAFF
TRBJ1-1 TRBV28 CASSMTVNTEAFF
TRBJ1-4 TRBV9 CASSADFSWEKLFF
TRBJ2-2 TRBV9 CASSSPTSGHTGELFF
TRBJ2-7 TRBV2 CASRGDRGYEQYF
TRBJ2-3 TRBV30 CASPLLAGVSDTQYF
TRBJ2-7 TRBV7-3 CASSLGPGDEQYF
TRBJ1-6 TRBV7-9 CASSPDTHGNSPLHF
TRBJ2-7 TRBV5-3 CARSPGQGSLSYEQYF
TRBJ1-2 TRBV29-1 CSVDWAGEGYTF
TRBJ2-1 TRBV18 CASSTGGPYNEQFF
TRBJ1-4 TRBV28 CASSLGRVEKLFF
TRBJ1-1 TRBV29-1 CSVGTGTEAFF
TRBJ2-2 TRBV19 CASRRTGGNTGELFF
TRBJ2-4 TRBV10-3 CAISDGTPIAKNIQYF
TRBJ2-3 TRBV5-1 CASSLSGDNTDTQYF
TRBJ2-1 TRBV6-5 CASSYSGTGVGNEQFF
TRBJ1-5 TRBV27 CASSLGTGRNQPQHF
TRBJ2-2 TRBV10-1 CASSAGLTNTGELFF
TRBJ1-2 TRBV9 CASSVEGTGEGGNGYTF
TRBJ2-7 TRBV5-6 CASSLYSYPPTTSYEQYF
TRBJ1-5 TRBV6-6 CASSRQGISNQPQHF
TRBJ2-1 TRBV6-1 CASSDILIPPQFF
TRBJ2-7 TRBV6-1 CASSGGLAVYYEQYF
TRBJ2-6 TRBV7-9 CASSRTGNSGANVLTF
TRBJ2-1 TRBV30 CAWSSGQGDVEQFF
TRBJ1-1 TRBV30 CAWSPRNTEAFF
TRBJ2-1 TRBV2 CASSEGDRGSFVEQFF
TRBJ1-4 TRBV14 CASSQGLKGLTNEKLFF
TRBJ2-1 TRBV19 CASSRRWTQIENEQFF
TRBJ2-5 TRBV6-5 CASSYEGRETQYF
TRBJ1-1 TRBV29-1 CSVGQFDTEAFF
TRBJ2-2 TRBV10-1 CASTHYTPVQLFF
TRBJ2-2 TRBV13 CASSERRVLRDRDTGELFF
TRBJ1-1 TRBV20-1 CSGRRGGAFF
TRBJ1-5 TRBV6-5 CASRTGGSDQPQHF
TRBJ2-3 TRBV2 CASSPFIRGLAGNTDTQYF
TRBJ1-4 TRBV6-6 CASSAEGQMVEKLFF
TRBJ1-1 TRBV20-1 CSASGGLEAFF
TRBJ2-2 TRBV2 CASRPGLYTGELFF
TRBJ1-4 TRBV5-1 CASSGEWEFRGEKLFF
TRBJ1-3 TRBV7-7 CASSSGGYGTIYF